This entry lists 28 T cell receptor beta chains sequenced from one sample in a study of blood T cell repertoires in COVID-19. The repertoire was sequenced with immunoSEQ multiplex PCR; TCRdb's copy has only in-frame clones and lacks some. The profile shows 250,000 to 300,000 clones, roughly 79% of them singletons. Sequencing was carried out using peripheral blood. The receptors come from a woman aged 55 to 70 with active or convalescent COVID-19.

This rearrangement joins TRBV19 to TRBJ1-5, with 8 bases fitting TRBD1. The CDR3 totals 14 residues. With V trimmed by 3 bases and J by 7 bases, 5 bases remained unmatched. The germline V gene encodes CDR1 LNHDA and CDR2 SQIVND (reference sequence). CDR3 amino acids: CASSILDRGQPQHF. Written as DNA, the CDR3 is TGTGCCAGTAGTATCCTCGACAGGGGACAGCCCCAGCATTTT.

The chain combines TRBV6-5 with TRBJ2-3; perhaps TRBD1 as D (6 bases). The V end was cut by 7 bases, the J end by 4 bases, with 12 bases between. The germline gives CDR1 MNHEY, CDR2 SVGAGI. The CDR3 has 13 amino acids. The CDR3 sequence is CASNPGVPDTQYF. The CDR3, as DNA: TGTGCCAGCAACCCAGGGGTCCCAGATACGCAGTATTTT.

The chain employs TRBV5-4 and TRBJ1-2; possible D gene TRBD1, 5 bases. Germline CDR1 is SGHNT and CDR2 is YYREEE (reference sequence). V lost 4 bases, J lost 3 bases, and 10 bases lay in between. The CDR3 covers 13 residues. The CDR3 DNA sequence: TGTGCCAGCAGCCAGGGTACCGACTATGGCTACACCTTC. As protein: CASSQGTDYGYTF.

The chain joins TRBV6-2 or TRBV6-3 to TRBJ2-1; D is perhaps TRBD1 (5 bases). Trimming took off 4 bases at V and 9 bases at J, with 13 bases between the two ends. Germline CDR1 and CDR2: MNHEY and SVGEGT. This CDR3 contains 13 residues. The CDR3 bases are TGTGCCAGCAGTTCCCAGGGTAGGGTTGAGCAGTTCTTC. It yields the protein CASSSQGRVEQFF.

V usage is TRBV30 and J usage is TRBJ2-7; 8 nucleotides align to TRBD1. In germline, CDR1 is GTSNPN, CDR2 SVGIG (reference sequence). Trimming removed 2 bases from V and 3 bases from J; junction bases left unmatched: 12. The CDR3 sequence is 16 residues long. The CDR3 nucleotides read TGTGCCTGGAGTCGCCCCGGGGACAGGCTACGCTACGAGCAGTACTTC. Translated: CAWSRPGDRLRYEQYF.

This clone was picked up one time. Other DNA sequences in this specimen translate into the identical CDR3. The V gene is TRBV10-3, the J gene TRBJ1-1; 9 nucleotides agree with TRBD1. The V segment lost 2 bases and the J segment 4 bases; nucleotides outside the gene matches: 8. Looked up from germline, CDR1 is ENHRY and CDR2 is SYGVKD. The CDR3 has 16 residues. The CDR3 reads CAISEDRGRRGTEAFF. CDR3 nucleotides: TGTGCCATCAGTGAGGACAGGGGGAGGCGAGGCACTGAAGCTTTCTTT.

CDR3 bases: TGTGCCAGCAGTTACCGCGGACAGGGGGCTGACTATGGCTACACCTTC. Protein product: CASSYRGQGADYGYTF. The chain employs TRBV6-5 and TRBJ1-2, with 11 bases identical to TRBD1. Germline V gives CDR1 MNHEY, CDR2 SVGAGI. The CDR3 is 16 residues long. The V and J ends lost 2 bases and 3 bases, in that order; junction bases with no gene match: 5.

The chain carries TRBV6-1 and TRBJ1-1; D remains unclear. CDR1 is MNHNS and CDR2 is SASEGT in the germline V gene. This CDR3 contains 14 residues. Trimming pared 2 bases from V and 7 bases from J, leaving 14 bases between. The CDR3 nucleotides read TGTGCCAGCAGTGAACGGTCCGGTGGTGGTGAAGCTTTCTTT. Residues: CASSERSGGGEAFF.

Notes on this clone: The same CDR3 arises from other DNA sequences in this sample as well. This chain uses TRBV3-1 (or the pseudogene TRBV3-2) with TRBJ1-4; 8 bases map to TRBD1. The J segment lost 0 bases and the V segment lost 3 bases, leaving 0 bases of the junction unmatched. The germline V gene encodes CDR1 LGHDT and CDR2 YNNKEL (reference sequence). The CDR3 runs to 15 residues. Here the CDR3 DNA reads TGTGCCAGCAGCCAGACAGGGGCAACTAATGAAAAACTGTTTTTT. Protein sequence: CASSQTGATNEKLFF.

This chain joins TRBV6-2 or TRBV6-3 and TRBJ1-2, with no clear D. V was cut by 6 bases and J by 3 bases, with 8 bases left in between. The CDR3 has 12 amino acids. CDR1 and CDR2 from the germline V gene are MNHEY and SVGEGT. The CDR3 DNA follows: TGTGCCAGCAGCCGGGAGGACTATGGCTACACCTTC. Its translation is CASSREDYGYTF.

The chain employs TRBV6-5 and TRBJ1-2, with 8 bases lining up with TRBD1. Germline V gene data show CDR1 as MNHEY and CDR2 as SVGAGI. V dropped 4 bases and J dropped 7; count of bases not matched to a gene: 5. The CDR3 consists of 13 residues. CDR3 region: CASSFGQGTGYTF. Written as DNA, the CDR3 is TGTGCCAGCAGTTTTGGACAGGGCACTGGCTACACCTTC.

The chain couples TRBV2 to TRBJ1-1; D remains ambiguous. The CDR3 has 15 residues. Per the germline V gene, CDR1 is SNHLY and CDR2 is FYNNEI. V was shortened by 8 bases and J by 3 bases, with 19 bases between the two germline ends. The CDR3 here is CASLPPGKWDTEAFF. The DNA of the CDR3 is TGTGCCAGCCTACCCCCAGGTAAATGGGACACTGAAGCTTTCTTT.

The V and J genes are TRBV5-1 and TRBJ2-5; D gene uncertain. The CDR3 is 11 amino acids. Germline V gives CDR1 SGHRS, CDR2 YFSETQ. Trimming removed 4 bases at V and 2 bases at J, with 3 bases between. This CDR3 reads CASSIQETQYF. DNA of the CDR3: TGCGCCAGCAGCATACAAGAGACCCAGTACTTC.

The chain recombines TRBV7-8 with TRBJ1-1; D is unclear. V lost 1 base to trimming and J lost 5 bases, with 8 bases between them. CDR1 and CDR2 from the germline V gene are SGHVS and FQNEAQ. The CDR3 has 13 amino acids. The CDR3 protein is CASSLDRRTEAFF. The CDR3 bases are TGTGCCAGCAGCTTAGACCGGAGGACTGAAGCTTTCTTT.

The V gene is TRBV11-2, the J gene TRBJ2-7, with 9 bases lining up with TRBD2. Germline-derived CDR1 and CDR2 are SGHAT and FQNNGV. CDR3 length: 15 amino acids. V was clipped by 4 bases and J by 2 bases; unmatched bases: 6. The CDR3 coding sequence is TGTGCCAGCAGCTCAAGCGGGGGGTTTGCCTACGAGCAGTACTTC. Its translation: CASSSSGGFAYEQYF.

The genes are TRBV29-1 and TRBJ1-1; D might be TRBD1 (6 bases). CDR3 size: 12 residues. The germline V gene has CDR1 SQVTM and CDR2 ANQGSEA. Trimming took 7 bases from V and 0 from J, leaving 9 bases between them. CDR3 bases: TGCAGCGCCGGGACACTGAACACTGAAGCTTTCTTT. Translated, it gives CSAGTLNTEAFF.

The chain recombines TRBV18 with TRBJ1-3; possible D gene TRBD1, 5 bases. The CDR3 has 14 amino acids. With 3 bases removed from V and 4 bases from J, the gap between germline ends came to 10 bases. From germline, CDR1 is KGHSH and CDR2 LQKENI. The CDR3, as DNA: TGTGCCAGCTCACCCGGGACTGCCGGAAACACCATATATTTT. Translation gives CASSPGTAGNTIYF. The full variable domain, its missing parts supplied by reference TRBV18 and TRBJ1-3, is NAGVMQNPRHLVRRRGQEARLRCSPMKGHSHVYWYRQLPEEGLKFMVYLQKENIIDESGMPKERFSAEFPKEGPSILRIQQVVRGDSAAYFCASSPGTAGNTIYFGEGSWLTVV.

The V gene is TRBV7-3, the J gene TRBJ2-2; 11 bases align to TRBD1. Losses at the gene ends were 6 bases for V and 4 bases for J; bases not matched to a gene: 19. Germline CDR1 reads SGHTA; CDR2 reads FQGTGA. CDR3 length: 20 amino acids. CDR3 residues: CASSVPTGTGGNGGTGELFF. The CDR3 bases are TGTGCCAGCAGTGTACCAACCGGGACAGGGGGAAACGGTGGCACCGGGGAGCTGTTTTTT.

The V and J genes are TRBV5-1 and TRBJ2-7; D ambiguous. The V gene lost 2 bases and the J gene lost 8 bases, with 11 bases spanning the gap. Germline lookup yields CDR1 SGHRS and CDR2 YFSETQ. The CDR3 is 12 amino acids. This CDR3 reads CASSFPPPQQYF. The CDR3 DNA is TGCGCCAGCAGCTTTCCTCCCCCTCAGCAGTACTTC. The whole variable domain, filled in from reference TRBV5-1 and TRBJ2-7, reads KAGVTQTPRYLIKTRGQQVTLSCSPISGHRSVSWYQQTPGQGLQFLFEYFSETQRNKGNFPGRFSGRQFSNSRSEMNVSTLELGDSALYLCASSFPPPQQYFGPGTRLTVT.

The chain uses TRBV5-1 and TRBJ2-1; 8 positions agree with TRBD2. The CDR3 is made up of 17 amino acids. Trimming took 4 bases from V and 0 from J; bases not matched to a gene: 9. CDR1 and CDR2 (germline): SGHRS, YFSETQ. This CDR3 is CASSHKAGDFSYNEQFF. The CDR3 DNA sequence: TGCGCCAGCAGCCACAAAGCGGGGGACTTCTCCTACAATGAGCAGTTCTTC. The full variable domain, rest sourced from reference TRBV5-1 and TRBJ2-1, is KAGVTQTPRYLIKTRGQQVTLSCSPISGHRSVSWYQQTPGQGLQFLFEYFSETQRNKGNFPGRFSGRQFSNSRSEMNVSTLELGDSALYLCASSHKAGDFSYNEQFFGPGTRLTVL.

This clone was counted many times. The chain employs TRBV3-1 (or the pseudogene TRBV3-2) and TRBJ2-7, with 11 bases that match TRBD2. Germline assignment: CDR1 LGHDT and CDR2 YNNKEL (reference sequence). The CDR3 loop spans 18 amino acids. V shed 0 bases and J 0 bases; nucleotides not matched to a gene: 7. The CDR3 bases are TGTGCCAGCAGCCAAGATGCTAGCGGGGGGTTGAGCTCCTACGAGCAGTACTTC. This codes for CASSQDASGGLSSYEQYF.

This clone appeared a few times. Here the CDR3 reads CASSPPQRGYTF. CDR3 DNA sequence: TGTGCCAGCTCACCACCGCAGAGGGGCTACACCTTC. The J gene is TRBJ1-2, the V gene TRBV18; no definite D call. The CDR3 totals 12 residues. Germline assignment: CDR1 KGHSH and CDR2 LQKENI. The ends were cut back, 0 bases at V and 8 bases at J, with 7 bases in the middle.

V usage is TRBV5-1 and J usage is TRBJ1-2, with 8 bases matching TRBD1. Per the germline V gene, CDR1 is SGHRS and CDR2 is YFSETQ. The ends lost 3 bases at V and 4 bases at J; junction bases unmatched: 5. The CDR3 covers 14 residues. CDR3 in amino acids: CASSSQGAGYGYTF. The CDR3 DNA follows: TGCGCCAGCAGCTCCCAGGGGGCCGGCTATGGCTACACCTTC.

The chain uses TRBV7-2 and TRBJ2-7; 11 nucleotides align to TRBD1. CDR1 and CDR2 from the germline V gene are SGHTA and FQGNSA. V lost 6 bases, J lost 3 bases, and 7 bases stayed unmatched. CDR3 size: 15 residues. The CDR3 bases are TGTGCCAGCAGACGGACAGGGGGCGGAATCTACGAGCAGTACTTC. Its translation is CASRRTGGGIYEQYF.

The chain employs TRBV5-1 and TRBJ1-1, with 9 bases that match TRBD1. The CDR3 loop spans 14 amino acids. With V trimmed by 0 bases and J by 5 bases, 2 bases remained unmatched. The germline V gene has CDR1 SGHRS and CDR2 YFSETQ. CDR3 coding DNA: TGCGCCAGCAGCTTGGACAGGGGGCGAACTGAAGCTTTCTTT. The encoded protein is CASSLDRGRTEAFF.

The rearrangement joins TRBV5-6 to TRBJ2-5, with D tentatively TRBD2 (7 bases). Germline V gene lookup returns CDR1 SGHDT and CDR2 YYEEEE. The length of the CDR3 is 18 residues. V gave up 4 bases and J gave up 5 bases, with 27 bases separating them. As DNA, the CDR3 is TGTGCCAGCAGCCTCCCCGGTTGGGCGGGGGCCACCCGTGAGACCCAGTACTTC. Translated, it gives CASSLPGWAGATRETQYF.

This clone was seen just once. This chain links TRBV7-2 with TRBJ1-1; the D gene is possibly TRBD1 (5 bases). V lost 2 bases to trimming and J lost 8 bases, with 18 bases between them. The length of the CDR3 is 15 residues. Germline-derived CDR1 and CDR2 are SGHTA and FQGNSA. The CDR3 coding sequence is TGTGCCAGCAGCTTATTTTCTTGGGGGGACCTGGAAGCTTTCTTT. It yields the protein CASSLFSWGDLEAFF.

The chain links TRBV6-6 to TRBJ1-2, with 7 bases that match TRBD1. Trimming took 2 bases from V and 2 from J; bases not matched to a gene: 5. Per the germline V gene, CDR1 is MNHNY and CDR2 is SVGAGI (reference sequence). The CDR3 spans 15 residues. The CDR3 loop is CASSYDREANYGYTF. As DNA, the CDR3 is TGTGCCAGCAGTTACGACAGGGAGGCCAACTATGGCTACACCTTC.